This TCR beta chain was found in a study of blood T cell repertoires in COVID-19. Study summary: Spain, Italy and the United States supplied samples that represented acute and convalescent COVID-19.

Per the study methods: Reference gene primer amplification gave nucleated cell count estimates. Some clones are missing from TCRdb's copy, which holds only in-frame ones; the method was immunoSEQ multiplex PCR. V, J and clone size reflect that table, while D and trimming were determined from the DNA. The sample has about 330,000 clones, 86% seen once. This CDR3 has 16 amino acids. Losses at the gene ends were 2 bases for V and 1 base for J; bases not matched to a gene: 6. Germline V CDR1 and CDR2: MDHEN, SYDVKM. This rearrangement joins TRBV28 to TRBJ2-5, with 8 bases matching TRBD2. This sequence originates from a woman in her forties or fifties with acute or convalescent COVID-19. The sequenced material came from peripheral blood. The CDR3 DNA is TGTGCCAGCAGTTTAAGAGCGGGGGCCTTCCAAGAGACCCAGTACTTC. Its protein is CASSLRAGAFQETQYF.